This TCR beta chain was sequenced for a study of OX40 agonist ivuxolimab in advanced cancers. Broader study findings: Relative to CD4+ cells, CD8+ T cells on average had more expanded clones.

In the case of this clone: What it recognizes is unknown.

CDR1 LNHDA and CDR2 SQIVND come from the germline V gene (reference sequence). The V and J ends lost 3 bases and 3 bases respectively, with 17 bases between them. This CDR3 contains 16 residues. Assay: immunoSEQ multiplex PCR; the TCRdb copy retains only in-frame clones and omits some. The sample records about 130,000 clones, roughly 90% being singletons. Sequences were derived from CD4+ or CD8+ T cells sorted from blood, sampled in a trial of the OX40 agonist ivuxolimab. This TCR was recovered from an adult with an advanced solid tumor such as melanoma, head and neck, liver or kidney cancer. The V call is TRBV19, the J call TRBJ1-2, with D tentatively TRBD1 (6 bases). CDR3 nucleotides: TGTGCCAGTAGTATCCGGGGGGCGAAGATATACTATGGCTACACCTTC. Translation: CASSIRGAKIYYGYTF.